This record concerns one TCR beta chain sequence. Original processing notes: Estimates of nucleated cell counts were drawn from the amplification of reference gene primers. Produced via immunoSEQ multiplex PCR; TCRdb's table is partial and in-frame only. V and J calls and clone size are given by that table; D and trimming were obtained from the DNA. The sample holds about 250,000 clones; about 83% are singletons and the top ten take just over 8.5%. Trimming took 0 bases from V and 1 from J, leaving 12 bases between them. The CDR3 length is 16 residues. CDR1 and CDR2 (germline): LGHDT, YNNKEL (reference sequence). This record belongs to a study of blood T cell repertoires in COVID-19. At the level of the study: Sites across the United States, Italy and Spain contributed samples from acute and convalescent COVID-19. From T cells, B-cell-depleted T cells, or PBMCs came the material, which was cDNA or gDNA.

Input material: peripheral blood. This receptor was identified in a man aged 35 to 55 with active or convalescent COVID-19. The gene calls are TRBV3-1 (or the pseudogene TRBV3-2) and TRBJ1-1, with D unresolved. DNA for the CDR3: TGTGCCAGCAGCCAAGATCAGGCGAGACAGAACACTGAAGCTTTCTTT. Translating it yields CASSQDQARQNTEAFF.